This T cell receptor beta chain was profiled in a study of Tregs in tolerant kidney transplant recipients (dated by TCRdb to about 2019). The study in broad terms: The transplants used related donors along with nonmyeloablative bone marrow transplantation, and in the human trials mixed chimerism was transient. TCRbeta sequencing was used in the study to identify donor-specific regulatory T cells before combined kidney and bone marrow transplantation, and the identified cells were then tracked after transplant. What the study reported, not specific to this receptor: Donor-specific Treg expansion was found to exceed global Treg expansion in tolerant patients, suggesting antigen-driven rather than nonspecific expansion. Expanding Tregs with activated donor B cells appeared to identify the most biologically relevant and donor-specific TCRbeta repertoire. Biological reproducibility was not directly addressed, though technical replication error appeared minimal. Because the PCR primers were changed over time for some patients, nucleotide-level comparison could not be performed across the samples from those patients. Because the study included only a small number of patients, the results must be confirmed in larger populations and under other immunosuppression protocols.

As to this clone: Its specific antigen is unknown. Base-call qualities are not available, and no considerably larger clone is one nucleotide away.

Genomic DNA was extracted from sorted cells with the QIAGEN DNeasy Blood and Tissue Kit for TCRbeta CDR3 sequencing. High-throughput TCRbeta CDR3 sequencing, including PCR amplification with bias correction and internal controls, was performed commercially through immunoSEQ. The study's own analysis went as follows. Unique productive TCRbeta sequences were defined by CDR3 nucleotide sequence where primers matched, otherwise by CDR3 amino acid sequence with Vbeta and Jbeta genes. Sorting error was corrected by removing sequences shared between sorted populations at a frequency ratio of 2:1 or less, and the remaining shared sequences were assigned to the higher population. A sequence was defined as donor-reactive if the sequence was expanded at least 5-fold in CFSE-low cells compared with unstimulated cells and had a frequency of at least 0.01% in CFSE-low cells. Jensen-Shannon divergence, calculated on the top 100 TCRbeta sequences ranked by frequency, was used to quantify repertoire divergence. For any sample with multiple sequencing runs, sorting error was corrected in each run separately before the runs were pooled. TCRdb stores this immuneACCESS table with in-frame sequences only. Part of the clones is absent; in the studies checked, under half of the shortfall reflects unresolved V genes, and no reason is known for the rest. V, J and clone size are taken as reported in that table, and D and trimming were inferred from the DNA itself. Within this sample are around 70,000 clones, with more than 90% of them counted one time only. The ten largest clones capture over 9.5% of the sample.

The time point label here, explained by the study, means: blood sample drawn before combined kidney and bone marrow transplant. Unstimulated Tregs (CD4+CD25+CD127-), CD4+ non-Tregs (CD4+CD25-), CD4 and CD8 cells were FACS-sorted from thawed PBMCs. 4 combined kidney and bone marrow transplant recipients from the ITN036ST trial were included as patients, and samples were available only from these trial subjects. Healthy control blood was processed by Ficoll density gradient to PBMCs and cryopreserved; patient PBMCs were collected before and after transplant. Cut back by 8 bases and 1 base, the V and J ends lie 12 bases apart. CDR1 MNHNS and CDR2 SASEGT are derived from the germline V gene. From cysteine to phenylalanine, the CDR3 is 13 amino acids long. The read is trimmed to its CDR3 DNA, 39 bases read in frame from base 1.

The V and J genes are TRBV6-1 and TRBJ2-7; the D region possibly corresponds to TRBD2 (5 bases align). The material sequenced was CD8+ T cells from blood, taken before the transplant. This receptor was taken from a human donor who received a combined kidney and bone marrow transplant. The DNA reads TGTGCCAGCCATTTGAGGGAGTCCTACGAGCAGTACTTC. It encodes CASHLRESYEQYF.